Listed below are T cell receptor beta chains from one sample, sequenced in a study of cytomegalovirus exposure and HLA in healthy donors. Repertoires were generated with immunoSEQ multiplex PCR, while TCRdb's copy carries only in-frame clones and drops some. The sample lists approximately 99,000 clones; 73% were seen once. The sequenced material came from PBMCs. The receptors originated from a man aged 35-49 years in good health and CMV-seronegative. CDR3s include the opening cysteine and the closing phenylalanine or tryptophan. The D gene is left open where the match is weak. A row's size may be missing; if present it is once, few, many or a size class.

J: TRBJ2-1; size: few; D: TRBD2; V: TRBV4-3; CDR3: CASSQPSHPSLAGGRIF; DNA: TGCGCCAGCAGCCAACCTTCCCACCCGTCCCTAGCGGGGGGGCGGATCTTC
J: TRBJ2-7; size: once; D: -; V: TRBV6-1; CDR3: CASNLLVSLPYEQYF; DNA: TGTGCCAGCAATCTATTGGTATCTTTGCCCTACGAGCAGTACTTC
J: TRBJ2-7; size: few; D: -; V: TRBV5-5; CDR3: CASSLGRQPGDEQYF; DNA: TGTGCCAGCAGCTTAGGAAGACAGCCGGGTGACGAGCAGTACTTC
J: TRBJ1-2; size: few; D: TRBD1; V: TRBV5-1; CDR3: CASSLLGTGQGYTF; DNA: TGCGCCAGCAGCTTGCTCGGGACAGGCCAAGGCTACACCTTC
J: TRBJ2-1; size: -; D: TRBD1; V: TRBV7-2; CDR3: CASSLGQGRNEQFF; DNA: TGTGCCAGCAGCCTCGGACAGGGTAGGAATGAGCAGTTCTTC
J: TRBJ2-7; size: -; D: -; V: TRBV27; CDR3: CASSLSPGGESYEQYF; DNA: TGTGCCAGCAGTTTGTCCCCCGGGGGAGAGTCCTACGAGCAGTACTTC
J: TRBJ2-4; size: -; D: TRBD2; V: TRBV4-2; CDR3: CASSQGLAGVVDIQYF; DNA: TGTGCCAGCAGCCAGGGGCTAGCGGGGGTGGTAGACATTCAGTACTTC
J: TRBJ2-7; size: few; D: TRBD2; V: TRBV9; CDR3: CASSVAAGGVEQYF; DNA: TGTGCCAGCAGCGTAGCGGCGGGGGGGGTCGAGCAGTACTTC
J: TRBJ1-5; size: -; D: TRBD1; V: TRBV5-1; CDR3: CASSLDRGDNQPQHF; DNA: TGCGCCAGCAGCCTGGACAGGGGCGACAATCAGCCCCAGCATTTT
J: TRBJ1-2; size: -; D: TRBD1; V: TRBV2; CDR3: CASGLQGGQGYTF; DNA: TGTGCCAGCGGCCTTCAGGGGGGTCAGGGCTACACCTTC
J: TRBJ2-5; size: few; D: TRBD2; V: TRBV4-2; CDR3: CASSRGLAAGETQYF; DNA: TGTGCCAGCAGCCGGGGACTAGCGGCCGGGGAGACCCAGTACTTC
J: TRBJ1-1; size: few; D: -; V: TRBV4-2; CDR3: CASSQVQAGLDTEAFF; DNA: TGTGCCAGCAGCCAAGTGCAAGCAGGGCTGGACACTGAAGCTTTCTTT
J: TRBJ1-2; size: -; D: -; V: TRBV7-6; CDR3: CASSSPGEGYGYTF; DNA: TGTGCCAGCAGCTCTCCGGGGGAAGGGTATGGCTACACCTTC
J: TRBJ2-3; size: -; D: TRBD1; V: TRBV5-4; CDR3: CASSSGTGTDTQYF; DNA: TGTGCCAGCAGCTCTGGGACAGGCACAGATACGCAGTATTTT
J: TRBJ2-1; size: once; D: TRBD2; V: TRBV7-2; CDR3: CASSLPSGAQGEQFF; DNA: TGTGCCAGCAGCTTACCCAGCGGGGCGCAAGGGGAGCAGTTCTTC
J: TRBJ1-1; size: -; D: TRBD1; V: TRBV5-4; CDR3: CASSLIDRDMNTEAFF; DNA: TGTGCCAGCAGCTTGATCGACAGGGACATGAACACTGAAGCTTTCTTT
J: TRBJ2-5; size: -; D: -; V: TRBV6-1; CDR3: CAGQGYQETQYF; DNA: TGTGCCGGTCAGGGGTACCAAGAGACCCAGTACTTC
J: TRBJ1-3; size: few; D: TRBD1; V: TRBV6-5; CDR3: CASSVEGAGGNTIYF; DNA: TGTGCCAGCAGTGTGGAGGGGGCAGGTGGAAACACCATATATTTT
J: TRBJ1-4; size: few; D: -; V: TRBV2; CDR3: CASSRGNYNEKLFF; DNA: TGTGCCAGCAGTCGGGGAAACTATAATGAAAAACTGTTTTTT
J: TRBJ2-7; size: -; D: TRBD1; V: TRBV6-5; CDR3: CASSYRDRGHEQYF; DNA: TGTGCCAGCAGTTACCGGGACAGGGGGCACGAGCAGTACTTC
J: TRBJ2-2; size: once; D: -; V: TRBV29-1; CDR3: CSVTRNSNTGELFF; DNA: TGCAGCGTTACGAGGAATTCGAACACCGGGGAGCTGTTTTTT
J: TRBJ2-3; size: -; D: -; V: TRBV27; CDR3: CASSLWGQSTDTQYF; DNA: TGTGCCAGCAGTTTATGGGGACAAAGCACAGATACGCAGTATTTT
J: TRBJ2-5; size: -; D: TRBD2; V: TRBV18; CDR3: CASSWEGMESEETQYF; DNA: TGTGCCAGCTCATGGGAGGGCATGGAGTCGGAGGAGACCCAGTACTTC
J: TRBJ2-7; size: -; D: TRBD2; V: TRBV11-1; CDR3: CASSLPGVAGHYEQYF; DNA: TGTGCCAGCAGCCTCCCTGGGGTAGCGGGCCACTACGAGCAGTACTTC
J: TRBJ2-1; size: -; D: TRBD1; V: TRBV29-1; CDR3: CSVEVGDRGFWQFF; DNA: TGCAGCGTTGAAGTGGGGGACAGGGGCTTCTGGCAGTTCTTC
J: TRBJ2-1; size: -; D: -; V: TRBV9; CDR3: CASSEKTTYNEQFF; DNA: TGTGCCAGCAGCGAAAAGACTACCTACAATGAGCAGTTCTTC
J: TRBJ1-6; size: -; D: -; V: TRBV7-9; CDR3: CASSLGIVSYNSPLHF; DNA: TGTGCCAGCAGCTTAGGCATAGTCTCCTATAATTCACCCCTCCACTTT
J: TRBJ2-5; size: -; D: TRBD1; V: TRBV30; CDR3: CASTGGETQYF; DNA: TGTGCCTCTACAGGGGGAGAGACCCAGTACTTC
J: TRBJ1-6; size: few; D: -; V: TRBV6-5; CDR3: CASSYSQWGGATPLHF; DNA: TGTGCCAGCAGTTACTCGCAGTGGGGGGGCGCGACACCCCTCCACTTT
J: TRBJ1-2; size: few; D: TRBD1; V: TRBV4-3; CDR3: CASSRSRQGDGYTF; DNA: TGCGCCAGCAGCCGGTCGAGACAGGGTGATGGCTACACCTTC
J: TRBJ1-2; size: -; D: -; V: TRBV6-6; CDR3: CATSWDFVEDGYTF; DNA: TGTGCCACTTCCTGGGACTTTGTGGAGGATGGCTACACCTTC
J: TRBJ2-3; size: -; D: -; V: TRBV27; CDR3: CASSETPKHGDTQYF; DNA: TGTGCCAGCAGTGAGACTCCCAAACATGGAGATACGCAGTATTTT
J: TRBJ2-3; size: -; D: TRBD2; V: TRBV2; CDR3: CASRPALAGDDTQYF; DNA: TGTGCCAGCAGGCCCGCCCTAGCGGGGGACGATACGCAGTATTTT
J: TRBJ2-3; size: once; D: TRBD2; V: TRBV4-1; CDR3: CASSKGLAGAGDTQYF; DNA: TGCGCCAGCAGCAAGGGACTAGCGGGGGCGGGAGATACGCAGTATTTT
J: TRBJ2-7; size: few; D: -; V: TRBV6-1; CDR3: CASSLSGNSYEQYF; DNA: TGTGCCAGCAGTCTTTCCGGGAACTCCTACGAGCAGTACTTC
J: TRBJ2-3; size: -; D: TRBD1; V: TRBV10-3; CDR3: CAINRGDRADTQYF; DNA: TGTGCCATCAATAGAGGCGACAGGGCGGATACGCAGTATTTT
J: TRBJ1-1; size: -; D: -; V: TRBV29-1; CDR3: CSSQRQLSNTEAFF; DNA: TGCAGCTCACAGAGACAACTGTCGAACACTGAAGCTTTCTTT
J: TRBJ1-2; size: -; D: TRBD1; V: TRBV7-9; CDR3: CASSSVGQRQFYGYTF; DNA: TGTGCCAGCAGCAGTGTGGGACAGAGACAATTCTATGGCTACACCTTC
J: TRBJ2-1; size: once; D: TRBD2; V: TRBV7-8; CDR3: CASSMLAGGPNEQFF; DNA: TGTGCCAGCAGCATGCTAGCGGGGGGGCCCAATGAGCAGTTCTTC
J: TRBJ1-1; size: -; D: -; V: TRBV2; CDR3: CASRGQSEAFF; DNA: TGTGCCAGCAGGGGACAAAGTGAAGCTTTCTTT
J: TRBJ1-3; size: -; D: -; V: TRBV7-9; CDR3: CASSPRWGRAGNTIYF; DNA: TGTGCCAGCAGCCCCCGGTGGGGGCGAGCTGGAAACACCATATATTTT
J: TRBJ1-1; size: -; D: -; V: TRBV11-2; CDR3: CASSFSGFLGTEAFF; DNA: TGTGCCAGCAGCTTTTCGGGATTCCTTGGCACTGAAGCTTTCTTT
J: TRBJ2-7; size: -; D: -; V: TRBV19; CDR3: CASSIWQTYEQYF; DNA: TGTGCCAGTAGTATTTGGCAGACCTACGAGCAGTACTTC
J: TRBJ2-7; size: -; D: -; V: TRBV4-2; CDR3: CASSQGAGWETNEQYF; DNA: TGTGCCAGCAGCCAAGGAGCCGGGTGGGAGACCAACGAGCAGTACTTC
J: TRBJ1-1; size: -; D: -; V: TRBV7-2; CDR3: CASSVSGGTEAFF; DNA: TGTGCCAGCAGCGTAAGCGGGGGCACTGAAGCTTTCTTT
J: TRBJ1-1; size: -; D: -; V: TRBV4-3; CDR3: CASSRGGVAAEAFF; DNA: TGCGCCAGCAGCCGAGGAGGCGTTGCAGCTGAAGCTTTCTTT
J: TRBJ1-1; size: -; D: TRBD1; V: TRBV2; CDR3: CASRVSRTGGSNTEAFF; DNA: TGTGCCAGCAGGGTATCGAGGACAGGGGGCTCGAACACTGAAGCTTTCTTT
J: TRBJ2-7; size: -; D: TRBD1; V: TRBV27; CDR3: CASRGSLGQGNYEQYF; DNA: TGTGCCAGCAGGGGTTCCCTTGGACAGGGTAACTACGAGCAGTACTTC
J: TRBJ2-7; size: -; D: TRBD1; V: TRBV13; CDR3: CASSPMTGGSSYEQYF; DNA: TGTGCCAGCAGCCCAATGACAGGGGGGAGCTCCTACGAGCAGTACTTC
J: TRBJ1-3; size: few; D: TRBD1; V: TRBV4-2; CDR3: CASSLHTGGQGVRAGNTIYF; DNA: TGTGCCAGCAGCCTGCATACGGGGGGACAGGGGGTCCGTGCTGGAAACACCATATATTTT
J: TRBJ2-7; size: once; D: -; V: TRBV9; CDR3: CASSQGYSYEQYF; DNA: TGTGCCAGCAGCCAGGGGTACTCCTACGAGCAGTACTTC